Detailed here is one TCR beta chain. The antigen is not known. These data originate in a study of shared clonotypes between healthy human individuals. V shed 6 bases, J shed 0 bases, and the junction held 5 bases outside the gene matches. The CDR3 is made up of 16 amino acids. Looked up from germline, CDR1 is MDHEN and CDR2 is SYDVKM. The table came from immunoSEQ multiplex PCR; TCRdb's copy has only in-frame clones and leaves some out. The sample shows around 2.1 million clones, roughly 91% of them seen only once. Study results and caveats: Sharing across four donors was seen in around 5.1% of naive CD4 clonotypes.

It was CD45RO-negative cells, positively selected for CCR7, that made up naive CD8 cells, with terminally differentiated effector memory CD45RA+ cells excluded. The J gene is TRBJ2-1, the V gene TRBV28, with TRBD2 identical over 10 bases. Sequences were obtained from naive CD8+ T cells from PBMCs. The clonotype comes from a man aged 18 to 29 in good health. Some clones in this sample may be carry-over from other donors' samples. CDR3 loop: CASSGLADSSYNEQFF. In nucleotides, the CDR3 is TGTGCCAGCAGCGGACTAGCGGATAGCTCCTACAATGAGCAGTTCTTC. Full variable domain (missing parts from reference TRBV28 and TRBJ2-1): DVKVTQSSRYLVKRTGEKVFLECVQDMDHENMFWYRQDPGLGLRLIYFSYDVKMKEKGDIPEGYSVSREKKERFSLILESASTNQTSMYLCASSGLADSSYNEQFFGPGTRLTVL.